One T cell receptor beta chain is described in this entry. Other DNA sequences in this specimen translate into the identical CDR3. The sample is drawn from a study of Ad26.COV2.S vaccination and SARS-CoV-2 variants. Measured with immunoSEQ multiplex PCR; TCRdb has only the in-frame clones, and not every one. The sample has more than 400,000 clones, about nine tenths seen once. Treatment indicated: around 19 received Ad26.COV2.S at low or high dose, single or two shots; about 5 received placebo; per-sample allocation not given. Following the first vaccine or placebo injection, samples were taken on day 63. V was trimmed by 3 bases and J by 0 bases, leaving 9 bases between them. Germline V gene sequence: CDR1 SEHNR, CDR2 FQNEAQ (reference sequence). The CDR3 is 14 amino acids.

V and J are TRBV7-9 and TRBJ2-7, with D perhaps TRBD2 (6 bases). Specimen: peripheral blood, collected in a trial of Ad26.COV2.S vaccine versus placebo. The origin of this receptor is a person aged 18-65 years who received the Ad26.COV2.S COVID-19 vaccine or a placebo. CDR3 region: CASSLAGPSYEQYF. In DNA, the CDR3 is TGTGCCAGCAGCTTGGCGGGACCCTCCTACGAGCAGTACTTC.